This TCR beta chain was obtained from a study of siplizumab effects on memory and regulatory T cells. Study-wide points: Alloreactive sequences traceable to unstimulated CD4+ memory cells declined significantly under siplizumab. Naive T cells were seen as more diverse than memory cells and as major alloresponse contributors.

TCRdb's copy holds only in-frame clones and misses some; the assay was immunoSEQ multiplex PCR. The sample holds more than 95,000 clones, around 94% seen once. As regards this clone: What it recognizes is unknown.

The CDR3 extends over 16 amino acids. Germline V lookup: CDR1 SGHNT, CDR2 YYREEE (reference sequence). V lost 2 bases to trimming and J lost 0 bases, with 15 bases between them. This chain connects TRBV5-4 to TRBJ2-7; D might be TRBD2 (6 bases). Sequenced: non-Treg CD4+ T cells sorted from blood. This clonotype was obtained from a human donor in good health. The CDR3 is CASSFRGTHPSYEQYF. CDR3 sequence (DNA): TGTGCCAGCAGCTTTCGGGGGACCCACCCCTCCTACGAGCAGTACTTC.